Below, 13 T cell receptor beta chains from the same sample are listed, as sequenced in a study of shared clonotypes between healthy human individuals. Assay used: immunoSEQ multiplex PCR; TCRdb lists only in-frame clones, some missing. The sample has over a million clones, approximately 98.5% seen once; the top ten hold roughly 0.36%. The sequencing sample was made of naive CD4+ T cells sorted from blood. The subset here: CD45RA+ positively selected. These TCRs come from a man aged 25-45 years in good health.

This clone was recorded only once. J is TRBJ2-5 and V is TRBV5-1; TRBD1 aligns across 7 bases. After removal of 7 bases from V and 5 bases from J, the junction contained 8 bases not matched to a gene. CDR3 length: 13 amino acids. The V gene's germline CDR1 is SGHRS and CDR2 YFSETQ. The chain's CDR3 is CASQTGPGETQYF. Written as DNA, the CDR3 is TGCGCCAGCCAGACAGGGCCCGGGGAGACCCAGTACTTC. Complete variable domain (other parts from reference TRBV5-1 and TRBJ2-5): KAGVTQTPRYLIKTRGQQVTLSCSPISGHRSVSWYQQTPGQGLQFLFEYFSETQRNKGNFPGRFSGRQFSNSRSEMNVSTLELGDSALYLCASQTGPGETQYFGPGTRLLVL.

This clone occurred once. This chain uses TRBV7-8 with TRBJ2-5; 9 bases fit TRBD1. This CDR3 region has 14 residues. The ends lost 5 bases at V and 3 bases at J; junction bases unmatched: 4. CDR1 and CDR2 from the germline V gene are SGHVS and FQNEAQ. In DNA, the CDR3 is TGTGCCAGCAGCCCCTGGACAGGGGAAGAGACCCAGTACTTC. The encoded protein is CASSPWTGEETQYF.

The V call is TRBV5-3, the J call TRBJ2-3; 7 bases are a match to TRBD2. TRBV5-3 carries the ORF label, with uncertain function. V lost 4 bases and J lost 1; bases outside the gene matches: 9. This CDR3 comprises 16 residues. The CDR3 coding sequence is TGTGCCAGAAGCCTGTTAGGGCTAGCGGGCACAGATACGCAGTATTTT. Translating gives CARSLLGLAGTDTQYF.

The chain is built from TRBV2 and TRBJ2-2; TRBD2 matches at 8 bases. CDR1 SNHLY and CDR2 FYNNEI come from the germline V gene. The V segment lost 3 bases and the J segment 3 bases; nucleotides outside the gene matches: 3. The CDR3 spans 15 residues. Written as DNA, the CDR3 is TGTGCCAGCAGTGAGCCTAGCGGGTACACCGGGGAGCTGTTTTTT. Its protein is CASSEPSGYTGELFF. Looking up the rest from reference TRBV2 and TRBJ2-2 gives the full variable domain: EPEVTQTPSHQVTQMGQEVILRCVPISNHLYFYWYRQILGQKVEFLVSFYNNEISEKSEIFDDQFSVERPDGSNFTLKIRSTKLEDSAMYFCASSEPSGYTGELFFGEGSRLTVL.

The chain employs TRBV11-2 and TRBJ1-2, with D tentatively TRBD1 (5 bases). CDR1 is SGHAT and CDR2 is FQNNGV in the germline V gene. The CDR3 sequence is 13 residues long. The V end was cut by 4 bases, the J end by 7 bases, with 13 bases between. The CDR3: CASSWDQTIGYTF. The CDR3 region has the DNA TGTGCCAGCAGCTGGGACCAAACGATTGGCTACACCTTC. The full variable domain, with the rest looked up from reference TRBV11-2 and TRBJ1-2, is EAGVAQSPRYKIIEKRQSVAFWCNPISGHATLYWYQQILGQGPKLLIQFQNNGVVDDSQLPKDRFSAERLKGVDSTLKIQPAKLEDSAVYLCASSWDQTIGYTFGSGTRLTVV.

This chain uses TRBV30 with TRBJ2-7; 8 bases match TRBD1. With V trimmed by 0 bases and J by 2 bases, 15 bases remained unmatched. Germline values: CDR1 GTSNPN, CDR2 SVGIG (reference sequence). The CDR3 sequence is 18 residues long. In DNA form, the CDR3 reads TGTGCCTGGAGTGTCGGTGGGACAGGTCGGGGTTATACCTACGAGCAGTACTTC. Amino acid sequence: CAWSVGGTGRGYTYEQYF.

Here the CDR3 reads CASSQVVGSGSYEQYF. The CDR3 coding sequence is TGTGCCAGCAGCCAAGTGGTAGGTAGCGGGAGCTACGAGCAGTACTTC. This chain connects TRBV14 to TRBJ2-7; 9 positions match TRBD2. Germline V gene lookup returns CDR1 SGHDN and CDR2 FVKESK. The J segment lost 3 bases and the V segment lost 1 base, leaving 7 bases of the junction unmatched. This CDR3 comprises 16 residues.

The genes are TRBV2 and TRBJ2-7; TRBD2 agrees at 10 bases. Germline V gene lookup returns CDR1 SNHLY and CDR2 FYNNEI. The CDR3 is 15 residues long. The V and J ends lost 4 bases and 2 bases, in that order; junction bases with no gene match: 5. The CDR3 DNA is TGTGCCAGCAGTGCGAGGACTAGCGGAACCTACGAGCAGTACTTC. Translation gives CASSARTSGTYEQYF.

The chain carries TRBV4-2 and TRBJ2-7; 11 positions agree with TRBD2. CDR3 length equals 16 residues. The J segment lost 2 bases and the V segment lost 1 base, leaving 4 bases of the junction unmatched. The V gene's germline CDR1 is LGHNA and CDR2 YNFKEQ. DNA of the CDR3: TGTGCCAGCAGCCAAGCGGGGACTAGCGGCCCCTACGAGCAGTACTTC. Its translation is CASSQAGTSGPYEQYF.

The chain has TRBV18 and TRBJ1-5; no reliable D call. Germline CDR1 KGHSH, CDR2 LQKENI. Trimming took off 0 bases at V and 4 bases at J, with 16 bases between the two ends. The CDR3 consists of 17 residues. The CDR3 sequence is CASSPPNVQTTNQPQHF. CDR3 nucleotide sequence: TGTGCCAGCTCACCACCGAATGTACAGACGACGAATCAGCCCCAGCATTTT.

The CDR3 is CASSDYGDQPQHF. CDR3 DNA: TGTGCCAGCAGCGATTACGGGGATCAGCCCCAGCATTTT. V usage is TRBV6-5 and J usage is TRBJ1-5; no clear D gene. The germline gives CDR1 MNHEY, CDR2 SVGAGI. With 6 bases removed from V and 5 bases from J, the gap between germline ends came to 11 bases. The CDR3 sequence is 13 residues long.

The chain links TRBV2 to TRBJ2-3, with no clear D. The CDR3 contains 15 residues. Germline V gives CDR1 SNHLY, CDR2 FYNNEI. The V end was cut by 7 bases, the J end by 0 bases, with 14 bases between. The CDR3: CASNRLWRSTDTQYF. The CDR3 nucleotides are TGTGCCAGCAACCGATTATGGCGGAGCACAGATACGCAGTATTTT.

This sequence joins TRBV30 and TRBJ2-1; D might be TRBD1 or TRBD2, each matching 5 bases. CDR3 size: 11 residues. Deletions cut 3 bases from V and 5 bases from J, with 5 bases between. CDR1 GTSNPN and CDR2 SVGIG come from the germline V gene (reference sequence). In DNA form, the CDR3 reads TGTGCCTGGAGGGGGGACAATGAGCAGTTCTTC. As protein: CAWRGDNEQFF.